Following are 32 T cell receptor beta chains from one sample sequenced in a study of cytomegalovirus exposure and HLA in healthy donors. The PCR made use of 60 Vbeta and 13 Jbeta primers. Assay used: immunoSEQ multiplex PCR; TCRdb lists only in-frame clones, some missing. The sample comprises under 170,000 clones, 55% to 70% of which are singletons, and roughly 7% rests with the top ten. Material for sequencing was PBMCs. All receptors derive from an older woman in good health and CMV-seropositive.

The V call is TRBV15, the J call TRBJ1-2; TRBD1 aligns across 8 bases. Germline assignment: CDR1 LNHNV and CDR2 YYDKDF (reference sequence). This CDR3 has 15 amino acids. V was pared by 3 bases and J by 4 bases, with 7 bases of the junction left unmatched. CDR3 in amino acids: CATSSGQGVFYGYTF. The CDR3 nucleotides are TGTGCCACCAGCAGTGGACAGGGAGTTTTCTATGGCTACACCTTC.

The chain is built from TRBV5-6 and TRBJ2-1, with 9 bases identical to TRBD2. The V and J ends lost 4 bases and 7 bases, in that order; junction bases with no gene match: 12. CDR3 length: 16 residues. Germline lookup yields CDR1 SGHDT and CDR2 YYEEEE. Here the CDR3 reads CASSGSPGLAYNEQFF. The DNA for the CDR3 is TGTGCCAGCAGCGGCTCCCCGGGACTAGCTTATAATGAGCAGTTCTTC.

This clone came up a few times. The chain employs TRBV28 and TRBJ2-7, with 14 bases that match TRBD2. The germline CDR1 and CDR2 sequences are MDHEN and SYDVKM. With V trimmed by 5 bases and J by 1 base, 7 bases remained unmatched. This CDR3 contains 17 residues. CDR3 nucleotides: TGTGCCAGCAGTCCATGGACTAGCGGGAGGCAGTCCTACGAGCAGTACTTC. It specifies CASSPWTSGRQSYEQYF.

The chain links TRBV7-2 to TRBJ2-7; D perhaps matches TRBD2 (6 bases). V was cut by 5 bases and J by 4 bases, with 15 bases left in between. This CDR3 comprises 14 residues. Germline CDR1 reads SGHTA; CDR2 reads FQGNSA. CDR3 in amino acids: CASSPRRREYEQYF. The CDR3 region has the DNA TGTGCCAGCAGCCCAAGGCGGCGGGAATACGAGCAGTACTTC.

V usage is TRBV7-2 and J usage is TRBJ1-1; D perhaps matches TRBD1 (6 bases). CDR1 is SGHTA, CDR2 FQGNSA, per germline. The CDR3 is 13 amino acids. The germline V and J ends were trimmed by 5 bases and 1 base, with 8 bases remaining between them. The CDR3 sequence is CASSIQGNTEAFF. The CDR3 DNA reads TGTGCCAGCAGCATACAGGGGAACACTGAAGCTTTCTTT.

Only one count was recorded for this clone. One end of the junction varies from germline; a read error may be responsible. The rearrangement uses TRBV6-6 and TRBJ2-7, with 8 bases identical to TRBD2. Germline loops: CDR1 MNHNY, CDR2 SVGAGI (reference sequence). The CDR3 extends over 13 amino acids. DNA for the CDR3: TGTGCCAGCACTTACAGCGGGAGTGGGGAGCAGTACTTC. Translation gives CASTYSGSGEQYF.

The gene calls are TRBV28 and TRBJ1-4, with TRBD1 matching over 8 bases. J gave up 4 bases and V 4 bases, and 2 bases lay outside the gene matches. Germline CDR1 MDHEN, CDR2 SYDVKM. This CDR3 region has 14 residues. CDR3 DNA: TGTGCCAGCAGTTGGGACAGGATTAATGAAAAACTGTTTTTT. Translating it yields CASSWDRINEKLFF.

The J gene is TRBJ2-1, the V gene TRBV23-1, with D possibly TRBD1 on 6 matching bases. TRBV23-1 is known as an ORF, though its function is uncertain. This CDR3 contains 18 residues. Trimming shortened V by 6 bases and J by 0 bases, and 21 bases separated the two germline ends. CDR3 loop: CASSERLMTGPSYNEQFF. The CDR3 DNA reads TGCGCCAGCAGCGAAAGGCTTATGACAGGCCCCTCCTACAATGAGCAGTTCTTC.

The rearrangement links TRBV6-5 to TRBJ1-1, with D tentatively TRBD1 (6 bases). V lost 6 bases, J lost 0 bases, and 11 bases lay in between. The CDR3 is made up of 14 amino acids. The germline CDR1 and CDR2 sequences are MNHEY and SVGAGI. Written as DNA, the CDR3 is TGTGCCAGCAGGCCTGGACAGTTGAACACTGAAGCTTTCTTT. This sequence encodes CASRPGQLNTEAFF.

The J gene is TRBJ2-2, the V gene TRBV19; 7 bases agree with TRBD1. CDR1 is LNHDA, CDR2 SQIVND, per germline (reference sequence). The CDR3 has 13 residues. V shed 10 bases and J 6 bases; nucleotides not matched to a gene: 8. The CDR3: CATTRQGAGELFF. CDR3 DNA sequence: TGTGCCACGACAAGACAGGGAGCCGGGGAGCTGTTTTTT.

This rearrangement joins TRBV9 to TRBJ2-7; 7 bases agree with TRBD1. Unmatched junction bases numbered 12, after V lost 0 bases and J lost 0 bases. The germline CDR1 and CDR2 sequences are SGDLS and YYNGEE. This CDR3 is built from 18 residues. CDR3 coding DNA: TGTGCCAGCAGCGTAGGCGATAACAGGGGTTCGAGCTCCTACGAGCAGTACTTC. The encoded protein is CASSVGDNRGSSSYEQYF.

CDR3 region: CASSLMGTGVSPLHF. CDR3 nucleotide sequence: TGTGCCAGCAGCTTAATGGGAACCGGGGTTTCACCCCTCCACTTT. V gene TRBV7-3 combines with J gene TRBJ1-6; no clear D. The CDR3 loop spans 15 amino acids. The V gene's germline CDR1 is SGHTA and CDR2 FQGTGA. Trimming shortened V by 1 base and J by 9 bases, and 13 bases separated the two germline ends.

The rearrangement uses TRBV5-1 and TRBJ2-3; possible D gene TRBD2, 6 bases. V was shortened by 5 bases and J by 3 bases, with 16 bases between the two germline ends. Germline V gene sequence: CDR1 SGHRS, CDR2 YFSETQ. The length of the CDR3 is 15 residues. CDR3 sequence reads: CASSNSGVLTDTQYF. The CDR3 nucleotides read TGCGCCAGCAGTAATTCGGGAGTGCTTACAGATACGCAGTATTTT.

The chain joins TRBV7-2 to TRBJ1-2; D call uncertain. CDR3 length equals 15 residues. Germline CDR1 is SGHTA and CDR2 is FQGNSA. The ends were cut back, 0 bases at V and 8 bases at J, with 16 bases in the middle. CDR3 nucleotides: TGTGCCAGCAGCTTAGCGTCCCCCCCGGCCGGGGGCTACACCTTC. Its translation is CASSLASPPAGGYTF.

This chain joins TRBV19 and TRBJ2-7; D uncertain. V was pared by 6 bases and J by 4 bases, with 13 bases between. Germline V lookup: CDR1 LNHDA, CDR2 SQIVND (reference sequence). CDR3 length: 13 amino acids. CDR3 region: CASRAPSRYEQYF. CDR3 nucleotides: TGTGCCAGTAGGGCGCCTAGTCGATACGAGCAGTACTTC.

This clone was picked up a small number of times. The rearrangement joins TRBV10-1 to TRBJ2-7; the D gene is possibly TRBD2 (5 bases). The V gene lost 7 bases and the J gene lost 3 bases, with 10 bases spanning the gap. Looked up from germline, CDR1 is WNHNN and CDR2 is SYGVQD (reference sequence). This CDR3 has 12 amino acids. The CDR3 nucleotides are TGCGCCAGCAACGGACTGGTCTACGAGCAGTACTTC. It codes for CASNGLVYEQYF.

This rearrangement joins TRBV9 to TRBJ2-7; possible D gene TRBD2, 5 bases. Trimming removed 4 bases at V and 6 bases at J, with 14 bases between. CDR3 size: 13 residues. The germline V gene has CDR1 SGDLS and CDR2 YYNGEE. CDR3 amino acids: CASSPRGDGEQYF. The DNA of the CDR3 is TGTGCCAGCAGCCCCCGGGGTGACGGCGAGCAGTACTTC.

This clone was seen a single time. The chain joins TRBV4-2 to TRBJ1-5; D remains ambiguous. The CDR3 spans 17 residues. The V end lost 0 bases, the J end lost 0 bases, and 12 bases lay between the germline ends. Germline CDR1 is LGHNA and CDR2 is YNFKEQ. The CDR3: CASSQDGVVNSNQPQHF. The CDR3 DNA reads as TGTGCCAGCAGCCAAGATGGAGTAGTAAATAGCAATCAGCCCCAGCATTTT.

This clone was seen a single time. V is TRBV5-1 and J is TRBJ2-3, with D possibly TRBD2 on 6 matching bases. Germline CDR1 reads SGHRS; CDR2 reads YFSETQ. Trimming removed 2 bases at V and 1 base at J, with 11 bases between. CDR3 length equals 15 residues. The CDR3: CASSLVLAGTDTQYF. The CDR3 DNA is TGCGCCAGCAGCTTAGTGTTAGCGGGCACAGATACGCAGTATTTT.

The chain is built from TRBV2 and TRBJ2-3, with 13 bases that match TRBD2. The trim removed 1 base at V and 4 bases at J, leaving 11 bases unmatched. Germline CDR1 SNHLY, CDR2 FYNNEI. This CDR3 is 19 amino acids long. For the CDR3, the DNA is TGTGCCAGCAGTGAAGATCCTCGGACTAGCGGGAGTTCCTCAGATACGCAGTATTTT. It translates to CASSEDPRTSGSSSDTQYF.

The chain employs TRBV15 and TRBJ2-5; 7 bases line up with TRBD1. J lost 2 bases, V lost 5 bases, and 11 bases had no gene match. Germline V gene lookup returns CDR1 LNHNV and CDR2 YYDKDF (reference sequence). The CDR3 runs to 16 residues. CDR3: CATSPGSQGLQETQYF. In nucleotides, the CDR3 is TGTGCCACCAGCCCTGGTTCACAGGGGTTGCAAGAGACCCAGTACTTC. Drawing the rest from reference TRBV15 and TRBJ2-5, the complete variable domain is DAMVIQNPRYQVTQFGKPVTLSCSQTLNHNVMYWYQQKSSQAPKLLFHYYDKDFNNEADTPDNFQSRRPNTSFCFLDIRSPGLGDTAMYLCATSPGSQGLQETQYFGPGTRLLVL.

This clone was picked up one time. CDR3 protein: CASSPISRDQPQHF. The CDR3 DNA sequence: TGTGCCAGCAGCCCTATATCTCGGGATCAGCCCCAGCATTTT. The V call is TRBV28, the J call TRBJ1-5; D is uncertain. CDR1 and CDR2 from the germline V gene are MDHEN and SYDVKM. The CDR3 extends over 14 amino acids. Trimming left V 6 bases short and J 5 bases short, with 14 bases between.

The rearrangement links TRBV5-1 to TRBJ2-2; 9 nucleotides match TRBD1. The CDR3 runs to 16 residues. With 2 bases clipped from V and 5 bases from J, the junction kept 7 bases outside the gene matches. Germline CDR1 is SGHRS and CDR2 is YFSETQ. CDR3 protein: CASSFRTGASTGELFF. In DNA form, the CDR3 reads TGCGCCAGCAGCTTTCGGACAGGGGCGAGTACCGGGGAGCTGTTTTTT.

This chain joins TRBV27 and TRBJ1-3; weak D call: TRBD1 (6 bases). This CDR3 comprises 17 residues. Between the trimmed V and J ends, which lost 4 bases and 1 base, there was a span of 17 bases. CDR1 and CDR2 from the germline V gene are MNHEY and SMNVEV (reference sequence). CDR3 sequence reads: CASSSSTGKFSGNTIYF. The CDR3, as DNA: TGTGCCAGCAGTTCGTCAACAGGGAAGTTTTCTGGAAACACCATATATTTT.

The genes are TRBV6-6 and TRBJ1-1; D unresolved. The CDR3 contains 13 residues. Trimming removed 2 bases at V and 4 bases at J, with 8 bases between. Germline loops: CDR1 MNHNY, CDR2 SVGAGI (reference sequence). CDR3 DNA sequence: TGTGCCAGCAGTTACAGGAGTACCACTGAAGCTTTCTTT. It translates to CASSYRSTTEAFF.

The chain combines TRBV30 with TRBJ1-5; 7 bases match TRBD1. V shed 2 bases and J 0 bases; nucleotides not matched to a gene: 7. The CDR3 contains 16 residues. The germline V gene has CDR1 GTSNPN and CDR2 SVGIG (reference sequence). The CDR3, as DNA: TGTGCCTGGAGTCGGGACAGTGGTTATAGCAATCAGCCCCAGCATTTT. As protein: CAWSRDSGYSNQPQHF.

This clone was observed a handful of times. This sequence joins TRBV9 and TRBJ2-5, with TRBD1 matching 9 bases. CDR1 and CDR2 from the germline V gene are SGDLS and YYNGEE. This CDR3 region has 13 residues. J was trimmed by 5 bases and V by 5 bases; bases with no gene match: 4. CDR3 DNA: TGTGCCAGCAGTAACACAGGGGGCGAGACCCAGTACTTC. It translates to CASSNTGGETQYF.

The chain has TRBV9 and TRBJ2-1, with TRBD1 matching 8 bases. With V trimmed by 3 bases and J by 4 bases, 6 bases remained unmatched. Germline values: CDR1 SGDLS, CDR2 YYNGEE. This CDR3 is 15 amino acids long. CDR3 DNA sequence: TGTGCCAGCAGCGCCCGACAGGGGAGGTACAATGAGCAGTTCTTC. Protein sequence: CASSARQGRYNEQFF.

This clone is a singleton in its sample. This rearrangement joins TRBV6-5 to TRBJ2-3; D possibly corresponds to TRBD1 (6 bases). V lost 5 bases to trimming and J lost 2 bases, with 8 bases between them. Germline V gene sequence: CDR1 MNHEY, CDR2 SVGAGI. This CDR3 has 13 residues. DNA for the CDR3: TGTGCCAGCAGTATGGGGGCCACAGATACGCAGTATTTT. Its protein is CASSMGATDTQYF.

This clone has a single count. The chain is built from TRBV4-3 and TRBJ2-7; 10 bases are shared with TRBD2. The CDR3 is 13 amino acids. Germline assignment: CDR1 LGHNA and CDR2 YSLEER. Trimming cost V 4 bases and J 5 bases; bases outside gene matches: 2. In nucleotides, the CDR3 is TGCGCCAGCAGCCCCGGGACTAGCGACGAGCAGTACTTC. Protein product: CASSPGTSDEQYF.

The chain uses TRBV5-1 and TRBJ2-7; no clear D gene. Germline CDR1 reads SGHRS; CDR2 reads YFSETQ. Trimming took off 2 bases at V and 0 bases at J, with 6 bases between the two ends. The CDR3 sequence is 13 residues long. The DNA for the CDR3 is TGCGCCAGCAGCTTCGGTAGCTCCTACGAGCAGTACTTC. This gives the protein CASSFGSSYEQYF. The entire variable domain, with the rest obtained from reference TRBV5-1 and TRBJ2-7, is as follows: KAGVTQTPRYLIKTRGQQVTLSCSPISGHRSVSWYQQTPGQGLQFLFEYFSETQRNKGNFPGRFSGRQFSNSRSEMNVSTLELGDSALYLCASSFGSSYEQYFGPGTRLTVT.

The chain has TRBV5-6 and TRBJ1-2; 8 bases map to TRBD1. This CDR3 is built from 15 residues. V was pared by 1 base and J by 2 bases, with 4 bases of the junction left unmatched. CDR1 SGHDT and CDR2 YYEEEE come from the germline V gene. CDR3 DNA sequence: TGTGCCAGCAGCTTGACGCGACAGGGGAACTATGGCTACACCTTC. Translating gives CASSLTRQGNYGYTF.